This is a list of T cell receptor beta chains from one sample in a study of ipilimumab plus nivolumab after autologous stem cell transplantation. Assay: immunoSEQ multiplex PCR; the TCRdb copy retains only in-frame clones and omits some. The data show 8,500 to 11,000 clones, with nearly 80% seen just once and approximately 9% held by the top ten. Material: PBMCs, obtained in a trial of ipilimumab plus nivolumab as post-transplant consolidation. These receptors all come from a male donor with diffuse large B-cell lymphoma. Each CDR3 is given without its conserved first and last residue.

V gene: TRBV30; J gene: TRBJ1-2; CDR3 protein: AWSEQLRNYGYT
V gene: TRBV2; J gene: TRBJ1-5; CDR3 protein: ASSLYGGDQPQH
V gene: TRBV5-1; J gene: TRBJ2-3; CDR3 protein: ASSLAPAGDTDTQY
V gene: TRBV9; J gene: TRBJ1-1; CDR3 protein: ASSGRTGGAGTEAF
V gene: TRBV28; J gene: TRBJ2-2; CDR3 protein: ASSPPGRDTGELF
V gene: TRBV28; J gene: TRBJ1-4; CDR3 protein: ASSPQGFGNEKLF
V gene: TRBV2; J gene: TRBJ2-5; CDR3 protein: ASSRQLQETQY
V gene: TRBV5-6; J gene: TRBJ2-7; CDR3 protein: ASSLDRSSYEQY
V gene: TRBV7-6; J gene: TRBJ2-7; CDR3 protein: ASSPTGNEQY
V gene: TRBV7-9; J gene: TRBJ1-1; CDR3 protein: ASRQQGPRTEAF
V gene: TRBV9; J gene: TRBJ2-1; CDR3 protein: ASSATSEQF
V gene: TRBV5-4; J gene: TRBJ1-4; CDR3 protein: ASSFGEGVTNEKLF
V gene: TRBV29-1; J gene: TRBJ2-3; CDR3 protein: SVAPPSTNTQY
V gene: TRBV6-5; J gene: TRBJ2-1; CDR3 protein: ASIHIGGREQF
V gene: TRBV7-9; J gene: TRBJ1-1; CDR3 protein: ASSPSQAPEAF
V gene: TRBV13; J gene: TRBJ1-2; CDR3 protein: ASSLGQGVVDYT
V gene: TRBV11-2; J gene: TRBJ2-3; CDR3 protein: ASSSTGEDTQY
V gene: TRBV4-3; J gene: TRBJ2-3; CDR3 protein: ASSQSGIRDTQY
V gene: TRBV6-6; J gene: TRBJ1-3; CDR3 protein: ASSSEGNTIY
V gene: TRBV5-6; J gene: TRBJ1-1; CDR3 protein: ASSPPGNTEAF
V gene: TRBV19; J gene: TRBJ2-7; CDR3 protein: ASSFSTAYEQY
V gene: TRBV4-3; J gene: TRBJ1-6; CDR3 protein: ASSLGTGLYNSPLH
V gene: TRBV5-8; J gene: TRBJ2-5; CDR3 protein: ASSLYRVETQY
V gene: TRBV28; J gene: TRBJ1-4; CDR3 protein: ASNLGTVNEKLF
V gene: TRBV7-3; J gene: TRBJ2-2; CDR3 protein: ASSFIAGSNTGELF
V gene: TRBV6-6; J gene: TRBJ1-1; CDR3 protein: ASSYEGTEAF
V gene: TRBV7-9; J gene: TRBJ2-3; CDR3 protein: ASSSPDSVDTQY
V gene: TRBV5-8; J gene: TRBJ2-5; CDR3 protein: ASSGRLQETQY
V gene: TRBV10-3; J gene: TRBJ1-6; CDR3 protein: AINTGLDSPLH
V gene: TRBV28; J gene: TRBJ2-3; CDR3 protein: ASTPWLTGADTQY
V gene: TRBV27; J gene: TRBJ2-1; CDR3 protein: ASSPLAGGYNEQF
V gene: TRBV5-1; J gene: TRBJ2-3; CDR3 protein: ASSLNGPGLTDTQY
V gene: TRBV7-2; J gene: TRBJ2-3; CDR3 protein: ASSLLPGSHTSTDTQY
V gene: TRBV11-1; J gene: TRBJ2-3; CDR3 protein: ASSQQGLVTDTQY
V gene: TRBV19; J gene: TRBJ1-1; CDR3 protein: ASSTTRQGRTEAF
V gene: TRBV4-3; J gene: TRBJ1-1; CDR3 protein: ASSQDGEGADTEAF
V gene: TRBV5-5; J gene: TRBJ1-4; CDR3 protein: ASSRLGGVREKLF
V gene: TRBV9; J gene: TRBJ2-5; CDR3 protein: ASSVGGTGAREETQY